One and the same sample provided the 9 T cell receptor beta chains below, sequenced in a study of blood T cell repertoires in COVID-19. Data came from immunoSEQ multiplex PCR; TCRdb stores just in-frame clones and leaves some out. The repertoire has about 18,000 clones, 87% of them found once; the top ten carry around a sixth. Sequencing input: peripheral blood. Receptor source: a man aged 45 to 65 with active COVID-19.

The rearrangement joins TRBV4-2 to TRBJ2-3; 8 positions match TRBD2. The V gene end was trimmed by 0 bases and the J gene end by 0 bases; junction bases not matched to a gene: 14. The CDR3 contains 20 residues. Germline V lookup: CDR1 LGHNA, CDR2 YNFKEQ. The CDR3 nucleotides read TGTGCCAGCAGCCAAGACCCCTCTCGTACTAGCGGCCATAGCACAGATACGCAGTATTTT. This encodes CASSQDPSRTSGHSTDTQYF.

The rearrangement uses TRBV12-3 or TRBV12-4 and TRBJ2-4; no clear D. The CDR3 loop spans 12 amino acids. V dropped 2 bases and J dropped 5 bases, with 4 bases sitting between them. The CDR3 sequence is CASSLSENIQYF. Written as DNA, the CDR3 is TGTGCCAGCAGTTTATCCGAAAACATTCAGTACTTC.

V is TRBV28 and J is TRBJ2-1, with 8 bases that match TRBD2. The CDR3 has 16 amino acids. The germline CDR1 and CDR2 sequences are MDHEN and SYDVKM. V was clipped by 7 bases and J by 0 bases; unmatched bases: 8. The CDR3 spells CASTRLAGSSYNEQFF. In nucleotides, the CDR3 is TGTGCCAGCACCCGTTTAGCGGGAAGCTCCTACAATGAGCAGTTCTTC. The full variable domain, its missing parts supplied by reference TRBV28 and TRBJ2-1, is DVKVTQSSRYLVKRTGEKVFLECVQDMDHENMFWYRQDPGLGLRLIYFSYDVKMKEKGDIPEGYSVSREKKERFSLILESASTNQTSMYLCASTRLAGSSYNEQFFGPGTRLTVL.

The chain links TRBV6-4 to TRBJ1-4; D gene unclear. V lost 0 bases, J lost 0 bases, and 8 bases lay in between. Looked up from germline, CDR1 is MRHNA and CDR2 is SNTAGT. The CDR3 spans 16 residues. CDR3 amino acids: CASSDSRVATNEKLFF. The CDR3 DNA follows: TGTGCCAGCAGTGACTCGAGGGTTGCAACTAATGAAAAACTGTTTTTT.

This chain links TRBV6-2 or TRBV6-3 with TRBJ1-1, with TRBD1 matching over 10 bases. Germline loops: CDR1 MNHEY, CDR2 SVGEGT. The V gene end was trimmed by 5 bases and the J gene end by 4 bases; junction bases not matched to a gene: 4. The CDR3 runs 14 residues. CDR3: CASSRQGAGTEAFF. In DNA form, the CDR3 reads TGTGCCAGCAGTCGACAGGGGGCCGGCACTGAAGCTTTCTTT.

The chain joins TRBV7-3 to TRBJ1-1, with TRBD1 matching over 7 bases. V was pared by 5 bases and J by 4 bases, with 7 bases of the junction left unmatched. The CDR3 spans 14 residues. CDR1 is SGHTA and CDR2 is FQGTGA in the germline V gene. The CDR3 region has the DNA TGTGCCAGCAGCGCCCGACAGGGTGGCACTGAAGCTTTCTTT. It is translated as CASSARQGGTEAFF.

The chain has TRBV28 and TRBJ1-2; TRBD1 matches at 9 bases. CDR3 length: 15 residues. Germline CDR1 is MDHEN and CDR2 is SYDVKM. V dropped 6 bases and J dropped 6; count of bases not matched to a gene: 11. The chain's CDR3 is CASSQGTGRLHGYTF. CDR3 DNA: TGTGCCAGCAGCCAGGGGACAGGGAGGTTGCATGGCTACACCTTC.

The gene calls are TRBV9 and TRBJ2-3, with a weak D call TRBD2 (6 bases). In germline, CDR1 is SGDLS, CDR2 YYNGEE. V lost 0 bases, J lost 5 bases, and 16 bases lay in between. The CDR3 runs to 16 residues. The CDR3, as DNA: TGTGCCAGCAGCGTAGGGTCAGCCGGAGGGGAAGATACGCAGTATTTT. As protein: CASSVGSAGGEDTQYF.

V usage is TRBV2 and J usage is TRBJ1-5, with D possibly matching TRBD1 (6 bases). Germline V gene lookup returns CDR1 SNHLY and CDR2 FYNNEI. The CDR3 runs 13 residues. Between the trimmed V and J ends, which lost 5 bases and 5 bases, there was a span of 10 bases. CDR3: CASSRTVDQPQHF. CDR3 coding DNA: TGTGCCAGCAGTCGGACAGTGGATCAGCCCCAGCATTTT.